This T cell receptor (beta chain) was observed in a study of blood T cell repertoires in COVID-19. Assay: immunoSEQ multiplex PCR; the TCRdb copy retains only in-frame clones and omits some. The sample contains under 300,000 clones, about 89% of which appear only once. V was shortened by 2 bases and J by 4 bases, with 12 bases between the two germline ends. Germline CDR1 reads LGHDT; CDR2 reads YNNKEL (reference sequence). The CDR3 has 15 amino acids. The chain recombines TRBV3-1 (or the pseudogene TRBV3-2) with TRBJ1-3; D unclear. Sequencing input: peripheral blood. This receptor was obtained from a woman aged 40 to 49 who had recovered from COVID-19. The CDR3: CASSQNGFVGNTIYF. CDR3 coding DNA: TGTGCCAGCAGCCAAAACGGGTTTGTCGGAAACACCATATATTTT.